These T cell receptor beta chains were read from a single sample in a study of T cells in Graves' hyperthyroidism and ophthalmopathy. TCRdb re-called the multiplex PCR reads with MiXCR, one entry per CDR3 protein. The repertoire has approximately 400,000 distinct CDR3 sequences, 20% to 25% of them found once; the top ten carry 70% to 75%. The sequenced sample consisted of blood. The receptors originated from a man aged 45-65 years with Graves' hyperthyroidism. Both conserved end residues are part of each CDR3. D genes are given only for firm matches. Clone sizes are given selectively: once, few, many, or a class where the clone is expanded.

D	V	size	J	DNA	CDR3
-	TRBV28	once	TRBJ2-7	TGTGCCAGCAGTGTTTTGGGGAGCGCTACCGGCGAGCAGTACTTC	CASSVLGSATGEQYF
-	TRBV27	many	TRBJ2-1	TGTGCCAGCAGTACCGGACAGTCCCATGAGCAGTTCTTC	CASSTGQSHEQFF
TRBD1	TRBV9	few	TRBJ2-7	TGTGCCAGCAGCGTAGAGGGGATTTTACAGGGGGCGATACTCCCCGAACAGTACTTC	CASSVEGILQGAILPEQYF
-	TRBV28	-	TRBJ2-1	TGTGCCAGCACCCCCCTGGGCGATTCTAGGGGTTCAAACTACAATGAGCAGTTCTTC	CASTPLGDSRGSNYNEQFF
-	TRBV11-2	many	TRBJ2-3	TGTGCCAGCAGCTTAGCTCGACAGGCTAGCACAGATACGCAGTATTTT	CASSLARQASTDTQYF
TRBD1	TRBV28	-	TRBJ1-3	TGTGCCAGCAGCGATACACAGGGGCTTGGTTCGGGAAACACCATATATTTT	CASSDTQGLGSGNTIYF
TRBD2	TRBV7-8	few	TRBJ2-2	TGTGCCAGCAGCTTCACTAGCGGGAGGAGCGGGGAGCTGTTTTTT	CASSFTSGRSGELFF
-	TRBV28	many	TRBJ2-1	TGTGCCAGCAGGTTCCCAGGGCAGGGAATGAATGAGCAGTTCTTC	CASRFPGQGMNEQFF
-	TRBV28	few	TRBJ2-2	TGTGCCAGCTCGGGGGGCTTCTCGAACACCGGGGAGCTGTTTTTT	CASSGGFSNTGELFF
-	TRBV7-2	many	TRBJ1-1	TGTGCCAGCAGCCGGACTTCAACAGTGAACACTGAAGCTTTCTTT	CASSRTSTVNTEAFF
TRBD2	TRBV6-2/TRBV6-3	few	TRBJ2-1	TGTGCCAGCAGTTACTTTACCGGGACTATCAATGAGCAGTTCTTC	CASSYFTGTINEQFF
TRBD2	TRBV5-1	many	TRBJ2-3	TGCGCCAGCAGCTTGTTCTCTAGCGGGGAGGAAGGAGATACGCAGTATTTT	CASSLFSSGEEGDTQYF
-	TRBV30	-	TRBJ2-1	TGTGCCTGGAGTGAGTCCTCGTTCGCGGGTGAGCAGTTCTTC	CAWSESSFAGEQFF
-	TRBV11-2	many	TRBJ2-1	TGTGCCAGCAGCTTAGTTGGCGGGAACAATGAGCAGTTCTTC	CASSLVGGNNEQFF
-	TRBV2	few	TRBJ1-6	TGTGCCAGCACTTGGGGGATCTATTCACCCCTCCACTTT	CASTWGIYSPLHF
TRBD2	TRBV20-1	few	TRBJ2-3	TGCAGTGCTAGGAGTTTTGCGGGAGGTACCTCTAGCACAGATACGCAGTATTTT	CSARSFAGGTSSTDTQYF
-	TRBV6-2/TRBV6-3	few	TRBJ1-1	TGTGCCAGCAGTCGAGGACAGTCTGAAGCTTTCTTT	CASSRGQSEAFF
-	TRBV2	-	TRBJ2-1	TGTGCCAGCAGTGAGGGGATGCCGGGAGTCCTCCGGGATGAGCAGTTCTTC	CASSEGMPGVLRDEQFF
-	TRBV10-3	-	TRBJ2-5	TGTGCCATCAACCGGGACGACCAAGAGACCCAGTACTTC	CAINRDDQETQYF
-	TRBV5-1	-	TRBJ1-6	TGCGCCAGCAGCCGGGAAATGGGGTATAATTCACCCCTCCACTTT	CASSREMGYNSPLHF
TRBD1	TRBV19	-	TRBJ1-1	TGTGCCAGTAGTGTGCGATGGGACAGGGGGTCGAACACTGAAGCTTTCTTT	CASSVRWDRGSNTEAFF
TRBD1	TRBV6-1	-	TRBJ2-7	TGTGCCAGCAGTGAAATGTGGGCAGGGGGTGGGGAGCAGTACTTC	CASSEMWAGGGEQYF
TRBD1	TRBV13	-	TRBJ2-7	TGTGCCAGCAGCCCAGGCGGGACAGGGGGTACCTACGAGCAGTACTTC	CASSPGGTGGTYEQYF
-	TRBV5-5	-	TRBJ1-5	TGTGCCAGCAGCTTGGAGCCAGGGCGCGATCAGCCCCAGCATTTT	CASSLEPGRDQPQHF
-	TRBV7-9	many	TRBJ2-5	TGTGCCAGCAGCTTCGGCAGGGAAGAGACCCAGTACTTC	CASSFGREETQYF
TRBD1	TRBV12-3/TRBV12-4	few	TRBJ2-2	TGTGCCAGCAGTTTAGACACAGGGGACACCGGGGAGCTGTTTTTT	CASSLDTGDTGELFF
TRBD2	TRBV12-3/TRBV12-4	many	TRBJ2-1	TGTGCCAGCAGAGCTAGCGGGAGCCAAATGTACAATGAGCAGTTCTTC	CASRASGSQMYNEQFF
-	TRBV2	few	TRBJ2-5	TGTGCCAGCAGTGAAGCGCACTCTCAAGAGACCCAGTACTTC	CASSEAHSQETQYF
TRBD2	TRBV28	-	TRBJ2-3	TGTGCCAGCGGCCGGGCCGGGAGGGATACGCAGTATTTT	CASGRAGRDTQYF
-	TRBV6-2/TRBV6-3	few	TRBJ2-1	TGTGCCAGCAGGAGGACAGTTTACAATGAGCAGTTCTTC	CASRRTVYNEQFF
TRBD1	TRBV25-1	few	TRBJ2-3	TGTGCCAGCAGTTTCGGGACAGGGTACGCAGATACGCAGTATTTT	CASSFGTGYADTQYF
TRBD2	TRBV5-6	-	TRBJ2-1	TGTGCCAGCAGCTTCGGGACTAGCGGGTCGAGGGAGCAGTTCTTC	CASSFGTSGSREQFF
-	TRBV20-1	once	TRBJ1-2	TGCAGTGCTAGAGTTGAGGAAGTGGCTAACTATGGCTACACCTTC	CSARVEEVANYGYTF
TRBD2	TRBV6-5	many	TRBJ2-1	TGTGCCAGCAGTTACTCTCCGGGACTAGCGGACTACAATGAGCAGTTCTTC	CASSYSPGLADYNEQFF
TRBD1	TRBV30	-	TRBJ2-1	TGTGCCTGGTTGACAGGGGCGGTACATGAGCAGTTCTTC	CAWLTGAVHEQFF
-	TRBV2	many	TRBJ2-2	TGTGCCAGCAGAGAGGACTTCGGCGGCACCGGGGAGCTGTTTTTT	CASREDFGGTGELFF
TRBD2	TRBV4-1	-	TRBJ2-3	TGCGCCAGCAGCCAAGGACTAGCGGGAATCCTCCAAACAGATACGCAGTATTTT	CASSQGLAGILQTDTQYF
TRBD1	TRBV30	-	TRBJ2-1	TGTGCCTGGGACAGGGGGCGGTACAATGAGCAGTTCTTC	CAWDRGRYNEQFF
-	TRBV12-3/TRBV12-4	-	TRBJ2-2	TGTGCCAGCAGTTTGGAGGAAAACACCGGGGAGCTGTTTTTT	CASSLEENTGELFF
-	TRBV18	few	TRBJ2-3	TGTGCCACCACGGGCAGGGAGACAGATACGCAGTATTTT	CATTGRETDTQYF
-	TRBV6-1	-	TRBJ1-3	TGTGCCAGCAGCAGGGGTGGTGGTAACGGAAACACCATATATTTT	CASSRGGGNGNTIYF
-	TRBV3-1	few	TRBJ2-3	TGTGCCAGCAGCCAAGAACAGGGTATCGCAGATACGCAGTATTTT	CASSQEQGIADTQYF
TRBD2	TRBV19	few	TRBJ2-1	TGTGCCAGCAGTAGGGAGGGCTCCTACAATGAGCAGTTCTTC	CASSREGSYNEQFF
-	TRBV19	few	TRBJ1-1	TGTGCCAGTAGTAAGGGGAACACTGAAGCTTTCTTT	CASSKGNTEAFF
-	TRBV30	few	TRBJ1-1	TGTGCCTGGAGTCGGCTTGGGAACACTGAAGCTTTCTTT	CAWSRLGNTEAFF
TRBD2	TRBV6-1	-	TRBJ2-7	TGTGCCAGCAGTGAAGCGACAGCGGGAGGGAACGAGCAGTACTTC	CASSEATAGGNEQYF
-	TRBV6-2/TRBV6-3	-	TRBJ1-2	TGTGCCAGCACCCCGGGAAGAAACTATGGCTACACCTTC	CASTPGRNYGYTF
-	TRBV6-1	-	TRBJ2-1	TGTGCCAGCAGGGGTCTCAGGGGAGGACTTGAGCAGTTCTTC	CASRGLRGGLEQFF
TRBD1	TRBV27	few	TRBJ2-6	TGTGCCAGCAGGGTCGGTGGGGACAGGGCTGTCTGGGCCAACGTCCTGACTTTC	CASRVGGDRAVWANVLTF
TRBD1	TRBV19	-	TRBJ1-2	TGTGCCAGTACCCCAGGTCGGGGACAGGGCCCCTATGGCTACACCTTC	CASTPGRGQGPYGYTF
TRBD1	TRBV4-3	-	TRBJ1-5	TGCGCCAGCAGGCAGCAGGGGGGCAGCAATCAGCCCCAGCATTTT	CASRQQGGSNQPQHF
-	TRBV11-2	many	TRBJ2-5	TGTGCCAGCAGCCTCCCGGACTTCGAGACCCAGTACTTC	CASSLPDFETQYF
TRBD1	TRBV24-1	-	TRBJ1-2	TGTGCCACCAGAGGGGACAGTGTTAATGGCTACACCTTC	CATRGDSVNGYTF
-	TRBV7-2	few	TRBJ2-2	TGTGCCAGCAGCAATCCGGGACTTAACACCGGGGAGCTGTTTTTT	CASSNPGLNTGELFF
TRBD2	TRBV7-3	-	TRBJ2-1	TGTGCCAGCAGCAACGGACTAGCGGGAGTTCTCCATGAGCAGTTCTTC	CASSNGLAGVLHEQFF
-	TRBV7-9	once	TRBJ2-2	TGTGCCAGCAGCTTCTACAGGGTCGACGGGGAGCTGTTTTTT	CASSFYRVDGELFF
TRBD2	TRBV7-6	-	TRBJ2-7	TGTGCCAGCAGCTTAGGGACTAGCGGGGTAACCTACGAGCAGTACTTC	CASSLGTSGVTYEQYF
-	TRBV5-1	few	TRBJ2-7	TGCGCCAGCAGCAATAAAATCGAGCAGTACTTC	CASSNKIEQYF